What follows are 12 T cell receptor beta chains derived from one specimen sequenced in a study of cytomegalovirus exposure and HLA in healthy donors. The PCR ran on 60 Vbeta and 13 Jbeta primers. Sequencing was performed with immunoSEQ multiplex PCR; in TCRdb, only in-frame clones are kept and a portion is missing. The sample has 150,000 to 200,000 clones, approximately 74% seen once; the top ten hold approximately 2.5%. Sequencing used PBMCs. These receptors came from a woman in her thirties in good health and CMV-seronegative.

The rearrangement links TRBV7-6 to TRBJ2-1; 7 positions match TRBD2. CDR1 and CDR2 from the germline V gene are SGHVS and FNYEAQ. J gave up 7 bases and V 5 bases, and 8 bases lay outside the gene matches. The CDR3 sequence is 14 residues long. CDR3: CASSVTGLLNEQFF. CDR3 nucleotide sequence: TGTGCCAGCAGCGTGACGGGACTATTAAATGAGCAGTTCTTC.

A word on this clone: One end of the junction varies from germline; a read error may be responsible. CDR3 sequence (DNA): TGCAGCGTAGAAGGGACAGGGGTCTACAATGAGCAGTTCTTC. Translating gives CSVEGTGVYNEQFF. The chain employs TRBV29-1 and TRBJ2-1; 10 positions agree with TRBD1. The germline V gene has CDR1 SQVTM and CDR2 ANQGSEA. CDR3 length: 14 residues.

The DNA of the CDR3 is TGCGCCAGCAGCCAAGATGTAACAGGGCCTGGAAACACCATATATTTT. Amino acids: CASSQDVTGPGNTIYF. This chain joins TRBV4-3 and TRBJ1-3; perhaps TRBD1 as D (6 bases). CDR1 is LGHNA and CDR2 is YSLEER in the germline V gene. V lost 0 bases to trimming and J lost 2 bases, with 11 bases between them. The CDR3 is 16 residues long.

This chain connects TRBV28 to TRBJ1-6; no clear D. V was cut by 2 bases and J by 5 bases, with 7 bases left in between. Germline V lookup: CDR1 MDHEN, CDR2 SYDVKM. The CDR3 is 14 amino acids. CDR3 region: CASSLRHHNSPLHF. The CDR3 DNA is TGTGCCAGCAGTTTAAGACACCATAATTCACCCCTCCACTTT.

CDR3 coding DNA: TGTGCCAGCAGCGCCAGGACAGGCCTTAATGAAAAACTGTTTTTT. Translation gives CASSARTGLNEKLFF. The genes are TRBV11-2 and TRBJ1-4; 7 bases line up with TRBD1. Trimming took 5 bases from V and 4 from J; bases not matched to a gene: 7. This CDR3 comprises 15 residues. Germline CDR1 is SGHAT and CDR2 is FQNNGV.

V usage is TRBV4-1 and J usage is TRBJ2-7, with 8 positions matching TRBD1. CDR1 MGHRA and CDR2 YSYEKL come from the germline V gene. J gave up 6 bases and V 2 bases, and 9 bases lay outside the gene matches. There are 15 residues in the CDR3. The CDR3 DNA reads as TGCGCCAGCAGCCAAATGGACAGGGATAGTGCCGAGCAGTACTTC. The encoded protein is CASSQMDRDSAEQYF.

The V gene is TRBV7-9, the J gene TRBJ2-3; a weak D match, TRBD1 (6 bases). Germline V lookup: CDR1 SEHNR, CDR2 FQNEAQ (reference sequence). The CDR3 is 15 amino acids. Trimming removed 3 bases from V and 4 bases from J, with 14 bases in between. The CDR3 sequence: CASSFWQGQADTQYF. The DNA for the CDR3 is TGTGCCAGCAGCTTTTGGCAGGGGCAAGCAGATACGCAGTATTTT.

CDR3 sequence reads: CASAAPRDSHSYEQYF. The CDR3, as DNA: TGTGCCAGCGCTGCCCCTCGGGACTCCCACTCCTACGAGCAGTACTTC. The chain couples TRBV6-8 to TRBJ2-7, with D possibly matching TRBD2 (6 bases). The CDR3 loop spans 16 amino acids. Trimming shortened V by 8 bases and J by 0 bases, and 20 bases separated the two germline ends. Germline V gene lookup returns CDR1 MNHGY and CDR2 SAAAGT.

The J gene is TRBJ1-1, the V gene TRBV7-2; D is unresolved. Germline V gene sequence: CDR1 SGHTA, CDR2 FQGNSA. The V and J ends lost 2 bases and 7 bases respectively, with 8 bases between them. CDR3 length: 12 residues. This CDR3 reads CASSLFRNEAFF. Here the CDR3 DNA reads TGTGCCAGCAGCTTATTCAGGAATGAAGCTTTCTTT.

This clone was seen more than once but under ten times. V and J are TRBV2 and TRBJ2-1; 10 nucleotides align to TRBD2. CDR1 and CDR2 from the germline V gene are SNHLY and FYNNEI. The V gene end was trimmed by 5 bases and the J gene end by 4 bases; junction bases not matched to a gene: 5. The CDR3 covers 15 residues. In DNA, the CDR3 is TGTGCCAGCAGTCGTGCTAGCGGGGGTTACAATGAGCAGTTCTTC. Its protein product is CASSRASGGYNEQFF.

V gene TRBV5-1 combines with J gene TRBJ2-3, with TRBD2 matching 8 bases. V lost 6 bases to trimming and J lost 5 bases; unmatched junction nucleotides: 5. This CDR3 is 13 amino acids long. Looked up from germline, CDR1 is SGHRS and CDR2 is YFSETQ. CDR3 sequence: CASTGLAGDTQYF. The CDR3, as DNA: TGCGCCAGCACAGGGCTAGCGGGAGATACGCAGTATTTT.

This clone was observed a few times. Sequence at one end of the junction differs from germline and may be a read error. The chain couples TRBV7-7 to TRBJ2-1, with a weak D call TRBD1 (5 bases). This CDR3 contains 13 residues. CDR1 and CDR2 from the germline V gene are SSHAT and FNYEAQ (reference sequence). CDR3 DNA: TGTGCTAGCAGCGTTGGGGCCTGGGGCGAGCAGTTCTTC. Residues: CASSVGAWGEQFF.